This is a list of T cell receptor beta chains from one sample in a study of cytomegalovirus exposure and HLA in healthy donors. TCRdb keeps only in-frame clones here, not all; method: immunoSEQ multiplex PCR. The sample carries over 85,000 clones, 70% to 80% recorded once. The sample comprised PBMCs. The receptors shown here come from a male donor in good health and CMV-seropositive. CDR3s include the opening cysteine and the closing phenylalanine or tryptophan. The D gene is left open where the match is weak. Only some rows state a clone size, as once, few, many or a class for expanded clones.

D gene	V gene	J gene	clone size	CDR3 DNA	CDR3 protein
.	TRBV5-1	TRBJ2-7	.	TGCGCCAGCAGCTTCAGGGGGGAACTCTACGAGCAGTACTTC	CASSFRGELYEQYF
TRBD1	TRBV7-2	TRBJ2-1	.	TGTGCCAGCAGCCTGACCAGGACAGGCTACAATGAGCAGTTCTTC	CASSLTRTGYNEQFF
TRBD2	TRBV28	TRBJ2-5	.	TGTGCCAGCATTACTACGGGAGGGGGGCGCGATGGGGAGACCCAGTACTTC	CASITTGGGRDGETQYF
.	TRBV11-2	TRBJ2-7	.	TGTGCCAGCAGCTTAGATCATCAGGGTATCTACTACGAGCAGTACTTC	CASSLDHQGIYYEQYF
.	TRBV5-6	TRBJ2-7	.	TGTGCCAGCAGCTTGACGGGTGCCTACGAGCAGTACTTC	CASSLTGAYEQYF
TRBD1	TRBV5-1	TRBJ2-3	once	TGCGCCAGCAGCTCAGAACAGGGGGCTGGCGATACGCAGTATTTT	CASSSEQGAGDTQYF
.	TRBV9	TRBJ2-6	.	TGTGCCAGCAGCCCCACCCTCGGCGGACAGTTCTCTGGGGCCAACGTCCTGACTTTC	CASSPTLGGQFSGANVLTF
.	TRBV4-3	TRBJ2-1	.	TGCGCCAGCAGCCAAGATACTAGCCGGAATGAGCAGTTCTTC	CASSQDTSRNEQFF
.	TRBV7-2	TRBJ2-7	.	TGTGCCAGCAGCCCCGATCTAGGGGCCTACGAGCAGTACTTC	CASSPDLGAYEQYF
.	TRBV7-9	TRBJ2-2	.	TGTGCCAGCAGCCCTATAGCGGCTATCGGGGAGCTGTTTTTT	CASSPIAAIGELFF
.	TRBV7-2	TRBJ2-7	.	TGTGCCAGCAGCTTACTGGGCGGGGATTCCTACGAGCAGTACTTC	CASSLLGGDSYEQYF
TRBD1	TRBV4-1	TRBJ2-2	.	TGCGCCAGCAGCTCCGTCGGACAGGGGACATGGGGCGGGGAGCTGTTTTTT	CASSSVGQGTWGGELFF
.	TRBV6-1	TRBJ2-5	once	TGTGCCAGCAGTGAGACAACGACCCAGTACTTC	CASSETTTQYF
TRBD2	TRBV9	TRBJ2-5	.	TGTGCCAGCAGCGTAGAGCCTAGCGGGAAAGAGACCCAGTACTTC	CASSVEPSGKETQYF
.	TRBV7-2	TRBJ2-7	.	TGTGCCAGCAGCTCTGGGGGGGGGCGGGGTAGCGAGCAGTACTTC	CASSSGGGRGSEQYF
.	TRBV19	TRBJ1-1	.	TGTGCCAGTAGTGCGCTGGACTCGACTGAAGCTTTCTTT	CASSALDSTEAFF
TRBD1	TRBV4-3	TRBJ2-5	.	TGCGCCAGCAGCAACCGGGACAGGTCGGGAGAGACCCAGTACTTC	CASSNRDRSGETQYF
.	TRBV20-1	TRBJ2-5	.	TGCAGTGCTGCCCGGGAGACCCAGTACTTC	CSAARETQYF